This T cell receptor beta chain was profiled in a study of shared clonotypes between healthy human individuals. Some clones are missing from TCRdb's copy, which holds only in-frame ones; the method was immunoSEQ multiplex PCR. The data show 1,400,000 or so clones, with roughly 98.5% seen just once and around 0.33% held by the top ten. This receptor was taken from a man aged 25-45 years in good health. Sequencing was performed on naive CD4+ T cells sorted from blood. Subset defined: CD45RA+ positively selected.

CDR3 bases: TGTGCCAGTTTACATCAGCCCCAGCATTTT. This encodes CASLHQPQHF. The V call is TRBV7-6, the J call TRBJ1-5, with D hard to call. Looked up from germline, CDR1 is SGHVS and CDR2 is FNYEAQ. Trimming removed 9 bases from V and 5 bases from J, with 5 bases in between. This CDR3 comprises 10 residues.